A selection of T cell receptor beta chains follows, all from one sample in a study of T cells expressing NK-cell markers. TCRdb processed the 5' RACE reads again and assigns one entry to each CDR3 protein, with no DNA. In all, the sample yields about 3,200 distinct CDR3 sequences. Source material: blood T cells: a sorted CD56 or NKG2C T cell subset, CD4+ or CD8+ T cells, or bulk PBMC T cells (not recorded which). The receptors were gathered from a woman aged 18 to 35 in good health. CDR3s include the opening cysteine and the closing phenylalanine or tryptophan. Some rows have no size entry. The others give once, few or many, or a class for an expanded clone.

size: medium-sized
J: TRBJ1-6
V: TRBV7-2
CDR3: CASSWGDSYNSPLHF

size: NA
J: TRBJ1-6
V: TRBV20-1
CDR3: CSARDLQGDNSPLHF

size: NA
J: TRBJ2-2
V: TRBV9
CDR3: CASSASGGLFF

size: NA
J: TRBJ2-5
V: TRBV6-1
CDR3: CAGGGRQETQYF

size: NA
J: TRBJ2-1
V: TRBV5-6
CDR3: CASSPGAYNEQFF

size: NA
J: TRBJ1-6
V: TRBV12-3/TRBV12-4
CDR3: CASTSSVALNSPLHF

size: NA
J: TRBJ2-7
V: TRBV5-6
CDR3: CASSLRGQGVRHEQYF

size: medium-sized
J: TRBJ1-1
V: TRBV5-1
CDR3: CASSFQGEGTEAFF

size: NA
J: TRBJ2-1
V: TRBV7-2
CDR3: CASSMTVTHEQFF

size: NA
J: TRBJ2-3
V: TRBV7-2
CDR3: CASSLLGGVESQYF

size: NA
J: TRBJ2-1
V: TRBV20-1
CDR3: CSATGQVYFNEQFF

size: NA
J: TRBJ2-1
V: TRBV4-1
CDR3: CASSQDREAYNEQFF

size: NA
J: TRBJ2-5
V: TRBV3-1
CDR3: CASRRRDRGVLQETQYF

size: NA
J: TRBJ2-5
V: TRBV20-1
CDR3: CSARIPRGAETQYF

size: NA
J: TRBJ2-3
V: TRBV12-3/TRBV12-4
CDR3: CASSLGTDTQYF

size: medium-sized
J: TRBJ2-1
V: TRBV20-1
CDR3: CSARAELDHEQFF

size: medium-sized
J: TRBJ1-1
V: TRBV20-1
CDR3: CSASPFEAEAFF

size: NA
J: TRBJ2-1
V: TRBV7-2
CDR3: CASSLLVGNEQFF

size: medium-sized
J: TRBJ2-3
V: TRBV5-1
CDR3: CASRLDWADTQYF

size: NA
J: TRBJ2-2
V: TRBV6-2/TRBV6-3
CDR3: CASKAPPENTGELFF

size: NA
J: TRBJ1-1
V: TRBV10-2
CDR3: CASLTVLNTEAFF

size: NA
J: TRBJ2-1
V: TRBV20-1
CDR3: CSARALAGWSNEQFF

size: NA
J: TRBJ2-7
V: TRBV15
CDR3: CATSRDRGYEQYF

size: NA
J: TRBJ2-7
V: TRBV3-1
CDR3: CASSQDWTGEGEQYF

size: large
J: TRBJ1-1
V: TRBV6-4
CDR3: CASSAGTGGTEAFF

size: NA
J: TRBJ1-1
V: TRBV24-1
CDR3: CATSDLGTGNTEAFF

size: NA
J: TRBJ1-6
V: TRBV7-9
CDR3: CASSSHETGGAGSPLHF

size: NA
J: TRBJ2-5
V: TRBV6-4
CDR3: CASSREPQETQYF

size: NA
J: TRBJ2-1
V: TRBV20-1
CDR3: CSADRGQGSDEQFF

size: medium-sized
J: TRBJ2-5
V: TRBV25-1
CDR3: CASSFKSSGDPQETQYF

size: large
J: TRBJ2-5
V: TRBV15
CDR3: CATSWTGGETQYF

size: medium-sized
J: TRBJ1-6
V: TRBV3-1
CDR3: CASSQGEVITLHF

size: NA
J: TRBJ2-3
V: TRBV10-3
CDR3: CAIRTGTNTDTQYF